These 16 T cell receptor beta chains were sequenced from one sample in a study of radiotherapy plus CTLA-4 blockade in lung cancer. The method was immunoSEQ multiplex PCR; TCRdb's version includes in-frame clones alone and lacks a portion of them. The sample contains roughly 100,000 clones, more than 75% of which appear only once. The specimen was peripheral blood, collected from a patient treated with radiotherapy plus ipilimumab. The receptors here all came from a human donor with non-small cell lung cancer that progressed on radiotherapy plus ipilimumab. Some clones in this sample may be carry-over from other donors' samples.

The chain combines TRBV7-8 with TRBJ2-2, with 8 nucleotides matching TRBD2. There are 16 residues in the CDR3. Looked up from germline, CDR1 is SGHVS and CDR2 is FQNEAQ. V trimming: 5 bases; J trimming: 4 bases; junction bases outside the gene matches: 9. The CDR3 loop is CASSKNAGGVTGELFF. The CDR3 coding sequence is TGTGCCAGCAGCAAGAATGCGGGGGGTGTCACCGGGGAGCTGTTTTTT.

The rearrangement links TRBV7-2 to TRBJ2-3, with a weak D call TRBD1 (5 bases). This CDR3 has 15 amino acids. V was pared by 2 bases and J by 2 bases, with 11 bases between. CDR1 is SGHTA and CDR2 is FQGNSA in the germline V gene. The CDR3 loop reads CASSLWAGATDTQYF. In DNA, the CDR3 is TGTGCCAGCAGCTTATGGGCTGGGGCCACAGATACGCAGTATTTT. The complete variable domain, with remaining parts taken from reference TRBV7-2 and TRBJ2-3, reads GAGVSQSPSNKVTEKGKDVELRCDPISGHTALYWYRQSLGQGLEFLIYFQGNSAPDKSGLPSDRFSAERTGGSVSTLTIQRTQQEDSAVYLCASSLWAGATDTQYFGPGTRLTVL.

This chain uses TRBV7-6 with TRBJ2-5, with 7 bases aligning to TRBD1. The germline V gene has CDR1 SGHVS and CDR2 FNYEAQ. The CDR3 contains 16 residues. V dropped 5 bases and J dropped 2; count of bases not matched to a gene: 11. The CDR3 loop reads CASSVYRRGQQETQYF. CDR3 DNA: TGTGCCAGCAGCGTCTACAGAAGGGGACAGCAAGAGACCCAGTACTTC.

The V and J genes are TRBV11-2 and TRBJ2-3; TRBD2 matches 7 bases. With 4 bases clipped from V and 0 bases from J, the junction kept 7 bases outside the gene matches. Germline CDR1 is SGHAT and CDR2 is FQNNGV. CDR3 length: 16 residues. In nucleotides, the CDR3 is TGTGCCAGCAGCTCGACACAGCGGGGTAGCACAGATACGCAGTATTTT. It is translated as CASSSTQRGSTDTQYF.

This rearrangement joins TRBV25-1 to TRBJ2-1; tentatively, D is TRBD1 (5 bases). The V end lost 1 base, the J end lost 4 bases, and 14 bases lay between the germline ends. The CDR3 spans 16 residues. Germline V lookup: CDR1 MGHDK, CDR2 SYGVNS. This CDR3 is CASSELSLGPYNEQFF. CDR3 sequence (DNA): TGTGCCAGCAGTGAATTGTCTCTGGGGCCTTACAATGAGCAGTTCTTC. Full variable domain (remainder filled in from reference TRBV25-1 and TRBJ2-1): EADIYQTPRYLVIGTGKKITLECSQTMGHDKMYWYQQDPGMELHLIHYSYGVNSTEKGDLSSESTVSRIRTEHFPLTLESARPSHTSQYLCASSELSLGPYNEQFFGPGTRLTVL.

The V call is TRBV7-9, the J call TRBJ2-7; 8 nucleotides align to TRBD2. The CDR3 sequence is 18 residues long. The ends lost 2 bases at V and 0 bases at J; junction bases unmatched: 12. CDR1 and CDR2 from the germline V gene are SEHNR and FQNEAQ (reference sequence). The CDR3 protein is CASSLPWTSQEISYEQYF. CDR3 DNA: TGTGCCAGCAGCTTACCCTGGACTAGCCAGGAGATCTCCTACGAGCAGTACTTC.

The V call is TRBV9, the J call TRBJ2-7; 9 bases agree with TRBD1. J lost 1 base, V lost 0 bases, and 5 bases had no gene match. The CDR3 consists of 16 residues. The germline gives CDR1 SGDLS, CDR2 YYNGEE. CDR3 in DNA: TGTGCCAGCAGCGTAGCCCCCGGACAGGGGTCCTACGAGCAGTACTTC. The encoded protein is CASSVAPGQGSYEQYF.

The chain recombines TRBV28 with TRBJ2-7; a weak D match, TRBD1 (5 bases). The CDR3 runs 14 residues. Germline CDR1 reads MDHEN; CDR2 reads SYDVKM. V was pared by 2 bases and J by 2 bases, with 10 bases between. The CDR3 spells CASSLIGVPYEQYF. The CDR3 DNA is TGTGCCAGCAGTTTAATAGGGGTGCCCTACGAGCAGTACTTC.

This chain joins TRBV29-1 and TRBJ2-1; D tentatively fits TRBD1 or TRBD2 (7 bases each). Trimming removed 3 bases from V and 5 bases from J, with 20 bases in between. The CDR3 consists of 16 residues. The germline V gene has CDR1 SQVTM and CDR2 ANQGSEA. The CDR3 here is CSVDMSFRGGNNEQFF. In nucleotides, the CDR3 is TGCAGCGTTGATATGAGTTTCAGGGGGGGTAACAATGAGCAGTTCTTC.

This sequence joins TRBV6-9 and TRBJ1-2, with 8 nucleotides matching TRBD1. CDR1 is MNHGY, CDR2 SVAAGI, per germline. After removal of 6 bases from V and 1 base from J, the junction contained 7 bases not matched to a gene. The CDR3 runs to 15 residues. CDR3 sequence (DNA): TGTGCCAGCAGGACCGGACAGGGATTTAACTATGGCTACACCTTC. Its protein is CASRTGQGFNYGYTF.

Points on this clone: The junction departs from germline at one end; a sequencing error may be responsible. The chain carries TRBV12-5 and TRBJ2-7, with TRBD2 matching over 15 bases. The CDR3 covers 12 residues. In germline, CDR1 is LGHNT, CDR2 FRNRAP. In DNA, the CDR3 is TGTGCTAGTGGGGGACTAGCGGGGGGACCCGACTTC. Encoded protein: CASGGLAGGPDF. Together with reference TRBV12-5 and TRBJ2-7, the CDR3 gives the full variable domain: DARVTQTPRHKVTEMGQEVTMRCQPILGHNTVFWYRQTMMQGLELLAYFRNRAPLDDSGMPKDRFSAEMPDATLATLKIQPSEPRDSAVYFCASGGLAGGPDFGPGTRLTVT.

This rearrangement joins TRBV2 to TRBJ1-1, with TRBD1 matching 7 bases. V trimming: 3 bases; J trimming: 1 base; junction bases outside the gene matches: 2. The CDR3 is 14 amino acids. Per germline, CDR1 SNHLY and CDR2 FYNNEI. CDR3 amino acids: CASSDRTGNTEAFF. The CDR3 bases are TGTGCCAGCAGTGATAGGACAGGGAACACTGAAGCTTTCTTT.

V usage is TRBV13 and J usage is TRBJ2-3, with 7 bases aligning to TRBD2. The length of the CDR3 is 15 residues. V shed 5 bases, J shed 2 bases, and the junction held 7 bases outside the gene matches. Germline V gene sequence: CDR1 PRHDT, CDR2 FYEKMQ (reference sequence). The CDR3 sequence: CASSTLADNTDTQYF. For the CDR3, the DNA is TGTGCCAGCAGCACCCTAGCGGATAACACAGATACGCAGTATTTT.

This chain connects TRBV27 to TRBJ2-2; 8 bases line up with TRBD2. The V gene's germline CDR1 is MNHEY and CDR2 SMNVEV (reference sequence). V trimming: 6 bases; J trimming: 5 bases; junction bases outside the gene matches: 11. The CDR3 has 16 residues. The CDR3 here is CASSPRGGPGTGELFF. CDR3 nucleotide sequence: TGTGCCAGCAGCCCACGGGGGGGCCCTGGAACCGGGGAGCTGTTTTTT.

The gene calls are TRBV27 and TRBJ1-2; 8 nucleotides agree with TRBD1. The junction had 8 bases not matched to a gene; V was cut back by 3 bases and J by 8 bases. There are 14 residues in the CDR3. Per germline, CDR1 MNHEY and CDR2 SMNVEV (reference sequence). The CDR3 here is CASSFTQGAKGYTF. CDR3 sequence (DNA): TGTGCCAGCAGTTTCACCCAGGGGGCAAAGGGCTACACCTTC.

This chain uses TRBV27 with TRBJ2-7, with 8 bases aligning to TRBD1. The J segment lost 4 bases and the V segment lost 1 base, leaving 6 bases of the junction unmatched. CDR1 is MNHEY, CDR2 SMNVEV, per germline (reference sequence). This CDR3 has 15 residues. The CDR3 DNA reads as TGTGCCAGCAGTTTATTAGGGGACAGGTCTTACGAGCAGTACTTC. Translated, it gives CASSLLGDRSYEQYF.